These 30 T cell receptor beta chains were sequenced from one sample in a study of blood T cell repertoires in COVID-19. Method: immunoSEQ multiplex PCR; TCRdb's copy keeps in-frame clones and lacks some. The sample yields 30,000 to 50,000 clones, approximately 85% seen once. The specimen was peripheral blood. The receptors originated from a human donor in a cohort sampled during active COVID-19.

By frequency in the sample, this clone is medium-sized (0.01 to 0.1%). The V and J genes are TRBV2 and TRBJ2-3; TRBD2 is a possible D gene (5 bases). Germline V gene sequence: CDR1 SNHLY, CDR2 FYNNEI. The CDR3 sequence is 13 residues long. V was clipped by 9 bases and J by 3 bases, with 13 bases between them. CDR3 loop: CASTLRRTDTQYF. CDR3 bases: TGTGCCAGTACACTTCGGAGGACAGATACGCAGTATTTT. The whole variable domain, remainder taken from reference TRBV2 and TRBJ2-3, is EPEVTQTPSHQVTQMGQEVILRCVPISNHLYFYWYRQILGQKVEFLVSFYNNEISEKSEIFDDQFSVERPDGSNFTLKIRSTKLEDSAMYFCASTLRRTDTQYFGPGTRLTVL.

The genes are TRBV6-5 and TRBJ1-2, with 7 bases aligning to TRBD1. Germline V gene sequence: CDR1 MNHEY, CDR2 SVGAGI. This CDR3 is 15 amino acids long. V lost 6 bases and J lost 5; bases outside the gene matches: 12. The CDR3 DNA follows: TGTGCCAGCAGCCCAACAACGTTACAGGGGTATGGCTACACCTTC. This sequence encodes CASSPTTLQGYGYTF.

For the CDR3, the DNA is TGCAGTGCTAGTGGGACAGGTCTTAGCAATCAGCCCCAGCATTTT. This encodes CSASGTGLSNQPQHF. The rearrangement links TRBV20-1 to TRBJ1-5, with 8 nucleotides matching TRBD1. From germline, CDR1 is DFQATT and CDR2 SNEGSKA (reference sequence). The CDR3 has 15 amino acids. Trimming removed 3 bases from V and 0 bases from J; junction bases left unmatched: 4.

The rearrangement links TRBV5-5 to TRBJ2-4, with no clear D. Germline V gene data show CDR1 as SGHKS and CDR2 as YYEKEE (reference sequence). V lost 0 bases, J lost 9 bases, and 7 bases lay in between. The CDR3 loop spans 12 amino acids. This CDR3 reads CASSLDQFIQYF. The CDR3 DNA sequence: TGTGCCAGCAGCTTGGATCAATTCATTCAGTACTTC.

This chain joins TRBV2 and TRBJ2-5, with D maybe TRBD1 (6 bases). CDR1 is SNHLY, CDR2 FYNNEI, per germline. The CDR3 contains 11 residues. Between the trimmed V and J ends, which lost 7 bases and 5 bases, there was a span of 8 bases. CDR3: CASTQGETQYF. CDR3 DNA sequence: TGTGCCAGCACTCAGGGGGAGACCCAGTACTTC.

The chain joins TRBV6-2 or TRBV6-3 to TRBJ1-1; D not resolved. V was clipped by 2 bases and J by 4 bases, with 11 bases between them. Germline V CDR1 and CDR2: MNHEY, SVGEGT. The CDR3 sequence is 14 residues long. CDR3 sequence: CASSYVPGGTEAFF. The CDR3, as DNA: TGTGCCAGCAGTTACGTCCCGGGAGGCACTGAAGCTTTCTTT.

The chain couples TRBV2 to TRBJ1-3, with 7 bases lining up with TRBD1. Germline V gives CDR1 SNHLY, CDR2 FYNNEI. This CDR3 region has 17 residues. V gave up 5 bases and J gave up 4 bases; unmatched junction bases: 14. In nucleotides, the CDR3 is TGTGCCAGCAGTTCCACGGGCACAGGGGTCTTCGGAAACACCATATATTTT. This encodes CASSSTGTGVFGNTIYF.

J is TRBJ2-5 and V is TRBV3-1 (or the pseudogene TRBV3-2); D ambiguous. The CDR3 runs to 13 residues. The V and J ends lost 1 base and 0 bases respectively, with 3 bases between them. Germline loops: CDR1 LGHDT, CDR2 YNNKEL (reference sequence). CDR3 region: CASSQADQETQYF. CDR3 nucleotides: TGTGCCAGCAGCCAAGCGGACCAAGAGACCCAGTACTTC.

This clone was found a few times. The genes are TRBV10-3 and TRBJ2-7, with 7 bases that match TRBD1. This CDR3 has 13 amino acids. The germline gives CDR1 ENHRY, CDR2 SYGVKD. The ends lost 7 bases at V and 3 bases at J; junction bases unmatched: 6. The CDR3: CAITSDRSYEQYF. CDR3 nucleotide sequence: TGTGCCATCACCTCGGACAGGAGCTACGAGCAGTACTTC.

The chain combines TRBV6-1 with TRBJ1-3; the match to TRBD1 covers 8 bases. Germline CDR1 is MNHNS and CDR2 is SASEGT. V lost 1 base to trimming and J lost 2 bases; unmatched junction nucleotides: 1. The CDR3 loop spans 15 amino acids. The CDR3 DNA reads as TGTGCCAGCAGTGAAGGGACAGGGCCTGGAAACACCATATATTTT. As protein: CASSEGTGPGNTIYF.

This clone turned up a few times. This chain connects TRBV5-1 to TRBJ2-7, with D tentatively TRBD1 (6 bases). This CDR3 is 16 amino acids long. Germline CDR1 is SGHRS and CDR2 is YFSETQ. V was pared by 4 bases and J by 3 bases, with 20 bases between. For the CDR3, the DNA is TGCGCCAGCAGCGTAGTTACAGGGCCGCTCAGCTACGAGCAGTACTTC. As protein: CASSVVTGPLSYEQYF.

This rearrangement joins TRBV7-9 to TRBJ1-6; the D is unclear. V was clipped by 8 bases and J by 4 bases, with 9 bases between them. Germline V gives CDR1 SEHNR, CDR2 FQNEAQ (reference sequence). The CDR3 sequence is 13 residues long. The CDR3 loop is CASEQFYNSPLHF. The CDR3 DNA sequence: TGTGCCAGCGAACAGTTTTATAATTCACCCCTCCACTTT. The full variable domain, rest sourced from reference TRBV7-9 and TRBJ1-6, is DTGVSQNPRHKITKRGQNVTFRCDPISEHNRLYWYRQTLGQGPEFLTYFQNEAQLEKSRLLSDRFSAERPKGSFSTLEIQRTEQGDSAMYLCASEQFYNSPLHFGNGTRLTVT.

As DNA, the CDR3 is TGCGCCAGCAGCTTGGGGGGGCGAGGCTATGGCTACACCTTC. It is translated as CASSLGGRGYGYTF. The chain is built from TRBV5-1 and TRBJ1-2, with D perhaps matching TRBD1 (6 bases). Germline V CDR1 and CDR2: SGHRS, YFSETQ. Trimming cost V 0 bases and J 4 bases, with 10 bases left between them. The CDR3 contains 14 residues.

This chain joins TRBV4-1 and TRBJ1-1; unclear D gene. The CDR3 runs to 19 residues. Per germline, CDR1 MGHRA and CDR2 YSYEKL. Trimming took off 0 bases at V and 0 bases at J, with 20 bases between the two ends. The DNA of the CDR3 is TGCGCCAGCAGCCAAGAGGCTTATAGGAGGGAAGGGATGAACACTGAAGCTTTCTTT. Translating gives CASSQEAYRREGMNTEAFF.

This clone was recorded only once. The CDR3 reads CATSDSYGSTANNEQFF. CDR3 DNA sequence: TGTGCCACCAGTGACTCCTACGGATCGACAGCTAACAATGAGCAGTTCTTC. The chain combines TRBV24-1 with TRBJ2-1, with TRBD1 as a possible D gene (5 bases). With 4 bases removed from V and 5 bases from J, the gap between germline ends came to 20 bases. Germline V gene lookup returns CDR1 KGHDR and CDR2 SFDVKD. There are 17 residues in the CDR3.

The J gene is TRBJ2-1, the V gene TRBV29-1; weak D call: TRBD1 (5 bases). This CDR3 is 12 amino acids long. CDR1 SQVTM and CDR2 ANQGSEA come from the germline V gene. V dropped 7 bases and J dropped 9 bases, with 16 bases sitting between them. This CDR3 is CSAGRLTGEQFF. CDR3 nucleotide sequence: TGCAGCGCCGGACGCCTCACAGGTGAGCAGTTCTTC.

The chain is built from TRBV11-2 and TRBJ2-5; D unresolved. The germline V gene encodes CDR1 SGHAT and CDR2 FQNNGV. This CDR3 comprises 12 residues. V was cut by 0 bases and J by 8 bases, with 7 bases left in between. CDR3 loop: CASSLDLRTQYF. The DNA for the CDR3 is TGTGCCAGCAGCTTAGATCTACGAACCCAGTACTTC. Combining the CDR3 with reference TRBV11-2 and TRBJ2-5 gives the whole variable domain EAGVAQSPRYKIIEKRQSVAFWCNPISGHATLYWYQQILGQGPKLLIQFQNNGVVDDSQLPKDRFSAERLKGVDSTLKIQPAKLEDSAVYLCASSLDLRTQYFGPGTRLLVL.

The V call is TRBV6-1, the J call TRBJ1-2, with D tentatively TRBD1 (6 bases). Per germline, CDR1 MNHNS and CDR2 SASEGT. The V gene lost 2 bases and the J gene lost 1 base, with 14 bases spanning the gap. This CDR3 has 16 amino acids. CDR3 amino acids: CASSERWQGLNYGYTF. For the CDR3, the DNA is TGTGCCAGCAGTGAAAGGTGGCAGGGGCTTAACTATGGCTACACCTTC.

J is TRBJ1-1 and V is TRBV19; 7 bases are shared with TRBD1. Germline-derived CDR1 and CDR2 are LNHDA and SQIVND (reference sequence). The V and J ends lost 4 bases and 11 bases, in that order; junction bases with no gene match: 13. The CDR3 totals 14 residues. CDR3 residues: CASSTQDREFWAFF. The CDR3 coding sequence is TGTGCCAGTAGTACCCAAGACAGGGAGTTTTGGGCTTTCTTT.

The chain combines TRBV5-4 with TRBJ1-1, with D unresolved. There are 13 residues in the CDR3. The germline V gene has CDR1 SGHNT and CDR2 YYREEE (reference sequence). Trimming removed 0 bases from V and 1 base from J, with 4 bases in between. CDR3 DNA: TGTGCCAGCAGCTTGGACAGGAACACTGAAGCTTTCTTT. Translating it yields CASSLDRNTEAFF.

The chain carries TRBV10-3 and TRBJ2-7, with D maybe TRBD1 (6 bases). The CDR3 totals 17 residues. Germline V CDR1 and CDR2: ENHRY, SYGVKD. V lost 3 bases to trimming and J lost 6 bases, with 24 bases between them. Here the CDR3 DNA reads TGTGCCATCAGTGAACCTCCGACAGGACCCCGCTATCTCGAGCAGTACTTC. This codes for CAISEPPTGPRYLEQYF.

V is TRBV2 and J is TRBJ2-1, with TRBD2 identical over 11 bases. Germline V gene data show CDR1 as SNHLY and CDR2 as FYNNEI. The CDR3 has 15 amino acids. V dropped 7 bases and J dropped 4; count of bases not matched to a gene: 6. The CDR3 bases are TGTGCCAGCACCCCAACTAGCGGGGGTTACAATGAGCAGTTCTTC. As protein: CASTPTSGGYNEQFF.

Concerning this clone: At one of its ends the junction is not consistent with the germline gene, which may arise from a read error. V gene TRBV6-6 combines with J gene TRBJ2-7, with D hard to call. From germline, CDR1 is MNHNY and CDR2 SVGAGI (reference sequence). This CDR3 is 13 amino acids long. The CDR3 nucleotides read TGTGCCACCAGTCGTGAGGAAACCTACGAGCAGTACTTC. It encodes CATSREETYEQYF.

The CDR3 region has the DNA TGTGCCAGCTCACCTCTAGGGGGGGAATACAATGAGCAGTTCTTC. As protein: CASSPLGGEYNEQFF. The chain combines TRBV18 with TRBJ2-1; a weak D match, TRBD2 (7 bases). The CDR3 sequence is 15 residues long. Germline CDR1 and CDR2: KGHSH and LQKENI. Trimming left V 3 bases short and J 4 bases short, with 13 bases between.

The chain recombines TRBV11-1 with TRBJ2-1; 8 bases align to TRBD1. This CDR3 is 15 amino acids long. Germline V CDR1 and CDR2: SGHAT, FQDESV (reference sequence). Trimming took 3 bases from V and 9 from J; bases not matched to a gene: 10. For the CDR3, the DNA is TGTGCCAGCAGCTTTTCCGCCGGAACAGGGGGTGAGCAGTTCTTC. It is translated as CASSFSAGTGGEQFF.

CDR3 sequence (DNA): TGTGCCTGGAGTGTAGAGTTCCAAGAGACCCAGTACTTC. Protein product: CAWSVEFQETQYF. The rearrangement uses TRBV30 and TRBJ2-5; D gene ambiguous. This CDR3 is 13 amino acids long. The V gene lost 0 bases and the J gene lost 1 base, with 6 bases spanning the gap. Germline lookup yields CDR1 GTSNPN and CDR2 SVGIG (reference sequence).

J is TRBJ2-7 and V is TRBV30; 7 nucleotides line up with TRBD2. The V gene's germline CDR1 is GTSNPN and CDR2 SVGIG (reference sequence). V was pared by 3 bases and J by 0 bases, with 11 bases of the junction left unmatched. There are 16 residues in the CDR3. The CDR3 bases are TGTGCCTGGAGAATCAGTAGCGGGCTCAGCTCCTACGAGCAGTACTTC. This translates into CAWRISSGLSSYEQYF.

J is TRBJ2-5 and V is TRBV12-3 or TRBV12-4; the D gene is possibly TRBD1 (6 bases). V lost 5 bases and J 6 bases, leaving 10 bases between the germline ends. This CDR3 comprises 12 residues. In nucleotides, the CDR3 is TGTGCCAGCAGTACAGGGTTGAAGACCCAGTACTTC. Protein product: CASSTGLKTQYF.

The gene calls are TRBV7-2 and TRBJ2-4; 10 positions match TRBD2. Germline V gene sequence: CDR1 SGHTA, CDR2 FQGNSA. The trim removed 0 bases at V and 6 bases at J, leaving 8 bases unmatched. The CDR3 runs 17 residues. The DNA for the CDR3 is TGTGCCAGCAGCTTAGCGGCCACTAGCGGGATACGAAACATTCAGTACTTC. Encoded protein: CASSLAATSGIRNIQYF. Full variable domain (outside the CDR3, taken from reference TRBV7-2 and TRBJ2-4): GAGVSQSPSNKVTEKGKDVELRCDPISGHTALYWYRQSLGQGLEFLIYFQGNSAPDKSGLPSDRFSAERTGGSVSTLTIQRTQQEDSAVYLCASSLAATSGIRNIQYFGAGTRLSVL.

V usage is TRBV27 and J usage is TRBJ2-7, with 12 nucleotides matching TRBD2. V was clipped by 4 bases and J by 5 bases; unmatched bases: 9. The CDR3 extends over 16 amino acids. The germline V gene has CDR1 MNHEY and CDR2 SMNVEV (reference sequence). The CDR3 loop is CASSSTRLAGADEQYF. The CDR3 DNA is TGTGCCAGCAGTTCCACTAGACTAGCGGGAGCAGACGAGCAGTACTTC.